Shown below are 19 T cell receptor beta chains from a single sample sequenced in a study of blood T cell repertoires in COVID-19. The data were produced by immunoSEQ multiplex PCR, yet TCRdb's version contains in-frame clones alone and is incomplete. The table includes under 300,000 clones, 90% detected once. Sample: peripheral blood. The receptors come from a woman in her forties with acute or convalescent COVID-19.

The rearrangement links TRBV6-5 to TRBJ1-4; D is perhaps TRBD1 (5 bases). The CDR3 length is 16 residues. Germline V gene data show CDR1 as MNHEY and CDR2 as SVGAGI. Trimming took off 4 bases at V and 4 bases at J, with 16 bases between the two ends. As DNA, the CDR3 is TGTGCCAGCAGTTCCCCTTTGACAGCCGTTAATGAAAAACTGTTTTTT. Translating it yields CASSSPLTAVNEKLFF.

The genes are TRBV19 and TRBJ1-1; D may be TRBD1 (6 bases). The CDR3 runs 16 residues. Trimming took 3 bases from V and 0 from J, leaving 14 bases between them. Per germline, CDR1 LNHDA and CDR2 SQIVND (reference sequence). CDR3 nucleotides: TGTGCCAGTAGTATTCGGACAGCGTTCATGAACACTGAAGCTTTCTTT. Its translation: CASSIRTAFMNTEAFF.

This chain joins TRBV19 and TRBJ1-2; D is possibly TRBD1 (6 bases). V dropped 2 bases and J dropped 5 bases, with 15 bases sitting between them. The germline CDR1 and CDR2 sequences are LNHDA and SQIVND (reference sequence). The CDR3 covers 15 residues. CDR3 loop: CASSITAGEVYGYTF. The CDR3 bases are TGTGCCAGTAGTATAACAGCAGGGGAAGTTTATGGCTACACCTTC.

This clone was found once. V and J are TRBV6-5 and TRBJ2-3, with D uncertain. The CDR3 runs to 13 residues. The V gene's germline CDR1 is MNHEY and CDR2 SVGAGI. V lost 0 bases and J lost 4, with 5 bases in between. The CDR3, as DNA: TGTGCCAGCAGTTACTCGATAGCAGATACGCAGTATTTT. As protein: CASSYSIADTQYF.

The chain recombines TRBV18 with TRBJ2-6, with TRBD1 matching 11 bases. V lost 8 bases and J lost 2; bases outside the gene matches: 14. The CDR3 has 19 residues. The V gene's germline CDR1 is KGHSH and CDR2 LQKENI. CDR3: CASTRVPGQGGPGANVLTF. In DNA form, the CDR3 reads TGTGCCAGCACCCGAGTCCCGGGACAGGGGGGACCTGGGGCCAACGTCCTGACTTTC. Full variable domain (outside the CDR3, taken from reference TRBV18 and TRBJ2-6): NAGVMQNPRHLVRRRGQEARLRCSPMKGHSHVYWYRQLPEEGLKFMVYLQKENIIDESGMPKERFSAEFPKEGPSILRIQQVVRGDSAAYFCASTRVPGQGGPGANVLTFGAGSRLTVL.

The chain is built from TRBV6-5 and TRBJ1-1; 7 bases fit TRBD1. CDR3 length: 12 residues. Germline values: CDR1 MNHEY, CDR2 SVGAGI. The junction had 5 bases not matched to a gene; V was cut back by 10 bases and J by 3 bases. CDR3 sequence (DNA): TGTGCCATACCCCAGGGGGACACTGAAGCTTTCTTT. Residues: CAIPQGDTEAFF.

A remark on this clone: In the same sample, other DNA sequences code for this CDR3. The chain is built from TRBV5-1 and TRBJ1-1; D not resolved. The CDR3 is 13 amino acids. Per germline, CDR1 SGHRS and CDR2 YFSETQ. V was shortened by 2 bases and J by 1 base, with 6 bases between the two germline ends. The CDR3 here is CASSFPGNTEAFF. The CDR3, as DNA: TGCGCCAGCAGCTTCCCCGGGAACACTGAAGCTTTCTTT.

The chain recombines TRBV18 with TRBJ1-4, with TRBD1 identical over 8 bases. The trim removed 3 bases at V and 0 bases at J, leaving 9 bases unmatched. The CDR3 covers 18 residues. Germline loops: CDR1 KGHSH, CDR2 LQKENI. The CDR3 DNA sequence: TGTGCCAGCTCACCGCCGGGTACAGGGGGTGCAACTAATGAAAAACTGTTTTTT. It specifies CASSPPGTGGATNEKLFF.

The gene calls are TRBV5-1 and TRBJ2-2; 8 positions match TRBD1. The germline V gene has CDR1 SGHRS and CDR2 YFSETQ. This CDR3 has 15 amino acids. V trimming: 4 bases; J trimming: 6 bases; junction bases outside the gene matches: 8. CDR3 DNA: TGCGCCAGCAGCCCATTTCACAGGGGGGCCGGGGAGCTGTTTTTT. Residues: CASSPFHRGAGELFF.

The chain uses TRBV2 and TRBJ1-2; 9 bases are shared with TRBD1. The V and J ends lost 4 bases and 4 bases, in that order; junction bases with no gene match: 7. CDR3 length equals 15 residues. In germline, CDR1 is SNHLY, CDR2 FYNNEI. The CDR3 DNA reads TGTGCCAGCAGTGTTAACAGGGGGCGCGGCTATGGCTACACCTTC. Translating gives CASSVNRGRGYGYTF. The variable domain in full, completed from reference TRBV2 and TRBJ1-2, reads EPEVTQTPSHQVTQMGQEVILRCVPISNHLYFYWYRQILGQKVEFLVSFYNNEISEKSEIFDDQFSVERPDGSNFTLKIRSTKLEDSAMYFCASSVNRGRGYGYTFGSGTRLTVV.

A single count supports this clone. The V call is TRBV24-1, the J call TRBJ2-5, with 13 nucleotides matching TRBD2. CDR3 size: 15 residues. Germline trimming cut 4 bases from V and 5 bases from J; bases unmatched to any gene: 3. CDR1 and CDR2 (germline): KGHDR, SFDVKD. The CDR3 nucleotides are TGTGCCACCAGTGACTCGGGACTAGCGGGGGAGACCCAGTACTTC. Translated: CATSDSGLAGETQYF.

The chain links TRBV19 to TRBJ2-4; no firm D call. The CDR3 runs 13 residues. Germline V CDR1 and CDR2: LNHDA, SQIVND (reference sequence). V gave up 0 bases and J gave up 4 bases, with 4 bases separating them. The CDR3 reads CASSIDRKNIQYF. In DNA form, the CDR3 reads TGTGCCAGTAGTATAGACAGGAAAAACATTCAGTACTTC.

The chain links TRBV29-1 to TRBJ1-2, with D hard to call. Trimming pared 4 bases from V and 0 bases from J, leaving 6 bases between. The germline CDR1 and CDR2 sequences are SQVTM and ANQGSEA. The CDR3 length is 12 residues. CDR3 loop: CSVAGTNYGYTF. The CDR3 DNA follows: TGCAGCGTTGCGGGAACTAACTATGGCTACACCTTC.

This chain uses TRBV12-5 with TRBJ1-2; TRBD1 aligns across 10 bases. CDR3 length: 12 amino acids. V shed 6 bases and J 7 bases; nucleotides not matched to a gene: 2. Germline V gene sequence: CDR1 LGHNT, CDR2 FRNRAP. CDR3 protein: CASGGTGVGYTF. The CDR3 DNA reads TGTGCTAGTGGGGGGACAGGGGTTGGCTACACCTTC. Based on the CDR3 plus reference TRBV12-5 and TRBJ1-2, the full variable domain is DARVTQTPRHKVTEMGQEVTMRCQPILGHNTVFWYRQTMMQGLELLAYFRNRAPLDDSGMPKDRFSAEMPDATLATLKIQPSEPRDSAVYFCASGGTGVGYTFGSGTRLTVV.

The V and J genes are TRBV30 and TRBJ1-1, with TRBD1 as a possible D gene (5 bases). Germline-derived CDR1 and CDR2 are GTSNPN and SVGIG (reference sequence). The CDR3 runs 13 residues. Trimming took 0 bases from V and 4 from J, leaving 9 bases between them. CDR3 bases: TGTGCCTGGAGTGTACACGGGGGCACTGAAGCTTTCTTT. Residues: CAWSVHGGTEAFF.

The rearrangement links TRBV2 to TRBJ2-5, with a weak D call TRBD1 (5 bases). V was cut by 4 bases and J by 2 bases, with 8 bases left in between. CDR1 is SNHLY and CDR2 is FYNNEI in the germline V gene. The CDR3 is 13 residues long. The CDR3 loop is CASSAQVQETQYF. Written as DNA, the CDR3 is TGTGCCAGCAGTGCACAGGTTCAAGAGACCCAGTACTTC.

This clone was observed once. V gene TRBV28 combines with J gene TRBJ1-5; weak D call: TRBD1 (5 bases). The CDR3 loop spans 13 amino acids. CDR1 is MDHEN and CDR2 is SYDVKM in the germline V gene. V lost 6 bases and J lost 7, with 13 bases in between. The CDR3 loop reads CASSRGVAQPQHF. The CDR3 nucleotides are TGTGCCAGCAGCCGGGGGGTGGCCCAGCCCCAGCATTTT.

This clone was observed once. In the same sample, other DNA sequences code for this CDR3. This chain joins TRBV4-1 and TRBJ2-1, with unresolved D. V lost 1 base to trimming and J lost 0 bases, with 10 bases between them. CDR1 and CDR2 (germline): MGHRA, YSYEKL. This CDR3 is 16 amino acids long. In DNA, the CDR3 is TGCGCCAGCAGCCAAGTACTTCGAAGCTCCTACAATGAGCAGTTCTTC. Translating gives CASSQVLRSSYNEQFF.

This chain links TRBV4-2 with TRBJ1-1; D uncertain. Germline V gives CDR1 LGHNA, CDR2 YNFKEQ. V lost 2 bases to trimming and J lost 10 bases, with 14 bases between them. CDR3 length: 13 amino acids. CDR3 DNA: TGTGCCAGCAGCCAAAGTGATGTGCACAGAGCTTTCTTT. Translated: CASSQSDVHRAFF.